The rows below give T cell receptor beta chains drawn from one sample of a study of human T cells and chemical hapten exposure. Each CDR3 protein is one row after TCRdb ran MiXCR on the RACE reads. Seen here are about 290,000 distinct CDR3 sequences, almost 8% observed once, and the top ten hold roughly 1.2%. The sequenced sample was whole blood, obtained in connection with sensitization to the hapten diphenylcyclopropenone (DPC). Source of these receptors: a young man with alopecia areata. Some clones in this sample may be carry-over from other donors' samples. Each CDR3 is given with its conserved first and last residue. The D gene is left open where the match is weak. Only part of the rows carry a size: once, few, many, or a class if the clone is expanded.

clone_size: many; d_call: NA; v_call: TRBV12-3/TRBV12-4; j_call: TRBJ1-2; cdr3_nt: TGTGCCAGCAGTTTAGCCCCCTATGGCTACACCTTC; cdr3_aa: CASSLAPYGYTF
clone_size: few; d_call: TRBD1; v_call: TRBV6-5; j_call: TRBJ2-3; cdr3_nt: TGTGTCATAGGGACAGGGAGCATGGATACGCAGTATTTT; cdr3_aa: CVIGTGSMDTQYF
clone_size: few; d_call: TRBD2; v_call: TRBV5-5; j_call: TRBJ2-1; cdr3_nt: TGTGCCAGCAGCTTGAGTAGCGGGACCCCGAATGAGCAGTTCTTC; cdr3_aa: CASSLSSGTPNEQFF
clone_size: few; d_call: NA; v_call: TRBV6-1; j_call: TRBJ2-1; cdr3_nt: TGTGCCAGCAGTTGGGAGCGGAATGAGCAGTTCTTC; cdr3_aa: CASSWERNEQFF
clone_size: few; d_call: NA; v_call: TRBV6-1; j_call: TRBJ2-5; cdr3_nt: TGTGCCAGCAGGGGGGACACCCCTCTCCGAAAGACCCAGTACTTC; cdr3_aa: CASRGDTPLRKTQYF
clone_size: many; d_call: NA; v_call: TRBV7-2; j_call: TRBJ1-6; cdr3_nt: TGTGCCAGCAGCGATTACAGGGTCGGTTCACCCCTCCACTTT; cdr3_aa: CASSDYRVGSPLHF
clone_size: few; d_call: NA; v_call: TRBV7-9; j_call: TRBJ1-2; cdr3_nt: TGTGCCAGCAGCTTAAGGGACTCCCTAGGCTACACCTTC; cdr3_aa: CASSLRDSLGYTF
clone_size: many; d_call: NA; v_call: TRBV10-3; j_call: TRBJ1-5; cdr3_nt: TGTGCCATCAGTGAGGAGGGAACAGCAGATAATCAGCCCCAGCATTTT; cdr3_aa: CAISEEGTADNQPQHF
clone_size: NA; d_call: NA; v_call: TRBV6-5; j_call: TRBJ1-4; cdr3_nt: TGTGCCAGCAGTTACTCGGCCACCAGTGAAAAACTGTTTTTT; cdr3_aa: CASSYSATSEKLFF
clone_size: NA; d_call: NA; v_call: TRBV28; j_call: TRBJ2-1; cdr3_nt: TGTGCCAGCAGTTCAATGACAGACTTTTCCTACAATGAGCAGTTCTTC; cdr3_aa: CASSSMTDFSYNEQFF
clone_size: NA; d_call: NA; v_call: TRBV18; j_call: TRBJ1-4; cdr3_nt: TGTGCCAGCTCACCACTGGAGGGAGATGAAAAACTGTTTTTT; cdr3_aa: CASSPLEGDEKLFF
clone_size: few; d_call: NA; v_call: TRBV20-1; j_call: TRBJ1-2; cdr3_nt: TGCAGTGCGCGGGCGTGGTTTGGGGAAGGAGGCTACACCTTC; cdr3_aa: CSARAWFGEGGYTF
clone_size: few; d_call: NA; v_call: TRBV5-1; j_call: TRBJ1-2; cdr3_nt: TGCGCCAGCAGCTTGGCGGGAGGCAGTTTTGTCGATGGCTACACCTTC; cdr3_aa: CASSLAGGSFVDGYTF
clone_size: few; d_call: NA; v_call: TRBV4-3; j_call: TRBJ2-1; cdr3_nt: TGCGCCAGCAGCCAAGTAGTCGGCTCCTACAATGAGCAGTTCTTC; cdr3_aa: CASSQVVGSYNEQFF
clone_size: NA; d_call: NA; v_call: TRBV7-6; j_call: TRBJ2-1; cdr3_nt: TGTGCCAGCAGCTTAGAGAGGATTGAGCAGTTCTTC; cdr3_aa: CASSLERIEQFF
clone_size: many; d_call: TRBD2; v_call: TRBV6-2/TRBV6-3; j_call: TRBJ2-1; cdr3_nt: TGTGCCAGCAGCATGGGGGGGGACTACAATGAGCAGTTCTTC; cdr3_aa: CASSMGGDYNEQFF
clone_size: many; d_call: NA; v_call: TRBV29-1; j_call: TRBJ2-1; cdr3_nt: TGCAGCGTTGAAGAAGCTAGCACCTACAATGAGCAGTTCTTC; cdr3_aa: CSVEEASTYNEQFF
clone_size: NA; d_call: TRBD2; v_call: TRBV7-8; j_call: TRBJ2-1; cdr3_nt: TGTGCCAGCAGCTTAAGGGCACTAGCGGGGGTTATGTACAATGAGCAGTTCTTC; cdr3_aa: CASSLRALAGVMYNEQFF
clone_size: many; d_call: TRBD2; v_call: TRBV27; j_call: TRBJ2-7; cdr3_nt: TGTGCCAGCAGCTTAGGGTGGAAGCGGGGAATTATCTACGAGCAGTACTTC; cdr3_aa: CASSLGWKRGIIYEQYF
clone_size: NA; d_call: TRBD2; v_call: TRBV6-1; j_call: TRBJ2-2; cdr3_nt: TGTGCCAGCAGTGGGAGAGAGAGCCTAGCGGTGGGCGGGGAGCTGTTTTTT; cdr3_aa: CASSGRESLAVGGELFF
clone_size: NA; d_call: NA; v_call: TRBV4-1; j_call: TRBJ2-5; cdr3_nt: TGCGCCAGCAGCCAATCTGGGCAGCCCCAAGAGACCCAGTACTTC; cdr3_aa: CASSQSGQPQETQYF
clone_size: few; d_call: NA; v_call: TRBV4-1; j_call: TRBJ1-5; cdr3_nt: TGCGCCAGCAGCGTAGCGGGGTATAGCAATCAGCCCCAGCATTTT; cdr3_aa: CASSVAGYSNQPQHF
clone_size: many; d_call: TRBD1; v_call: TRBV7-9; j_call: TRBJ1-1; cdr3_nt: TGTGCCAGCAGCTCCAACAGGGGGCGTATCACTGAAGCTTTCTTT; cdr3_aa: CASSSNRGRITEAFF
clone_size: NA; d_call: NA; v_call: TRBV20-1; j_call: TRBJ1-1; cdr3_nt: TGCAGTGCTCGCTCTAGGGGGAACACTGAAGCTTTCTTT; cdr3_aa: CSARSRGNTEAFF
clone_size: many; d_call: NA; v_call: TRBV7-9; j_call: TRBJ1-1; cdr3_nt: TGTGCCAGCAAAAAAGGCGGGGGAGAAGCTTTCTTT; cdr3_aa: CASKKGGGEAFF
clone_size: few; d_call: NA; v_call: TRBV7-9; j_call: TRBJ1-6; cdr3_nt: TGTGCCAGCAGCAGAATAAGGGACTTCCCTAGCTCCTATAATTCACCCCTCCACTTT; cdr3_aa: CASSRIRDFPSSYNSPLHF
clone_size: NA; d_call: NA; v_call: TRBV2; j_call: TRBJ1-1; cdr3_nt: TGTGCCAGCAGCCCCCACCGGACAAGCACTGAAGCTTTCTTT; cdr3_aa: CASSPHRTSTEAFF
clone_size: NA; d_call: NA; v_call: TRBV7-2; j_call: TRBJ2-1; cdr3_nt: TGTGCCAGCAGCCCCAGGGTTCTACGGAACAATGAGCAGTTCTTC; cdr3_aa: CASSPRVLRNNEQFF
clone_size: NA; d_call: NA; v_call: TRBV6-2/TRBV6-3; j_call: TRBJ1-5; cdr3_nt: TGTGCCAGCAGGGCCAGACAGAGGCAGCCCCGGCATTTT; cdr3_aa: CASRARQRQPRHF
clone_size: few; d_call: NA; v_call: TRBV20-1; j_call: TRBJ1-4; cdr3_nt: TGCAGTGCCTGGACTTCTAAAGCAACTAATGAAAAACTGTTTTTT; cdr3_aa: CSAWTSKATNEKLFF
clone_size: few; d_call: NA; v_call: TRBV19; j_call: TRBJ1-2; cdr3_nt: TGTGCCAGCCAAGACAGCCCTAGTCCCTACACCTTC; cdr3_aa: CASQDSPSPYTF
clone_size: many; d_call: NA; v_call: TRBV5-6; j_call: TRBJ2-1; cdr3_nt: TGTGCCAGCAGCTACGGACAGTACAATGAGCAGTTCTTC; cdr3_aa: CASSYGQYNEQFF
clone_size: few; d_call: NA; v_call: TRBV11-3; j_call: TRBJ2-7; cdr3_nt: TGTGCCAGCAGCTTAGGGGTGGTCTCCTACGAGCAGTACTTC; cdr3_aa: CASSLGVVSYEQYF
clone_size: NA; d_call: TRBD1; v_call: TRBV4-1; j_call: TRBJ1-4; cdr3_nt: TGCGCCAGCAGCCGAACAGGGGGATTGGCTCAGGAAAAACTGTTTTTT; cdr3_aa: CASSRTGGLAQEKLFF
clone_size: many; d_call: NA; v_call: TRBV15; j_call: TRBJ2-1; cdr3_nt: TGTGCCACTACCATATATCCAGGGACCCCACGGGATGAGCAGTTCTTC; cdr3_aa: CATTIYPGTPRDEQFF
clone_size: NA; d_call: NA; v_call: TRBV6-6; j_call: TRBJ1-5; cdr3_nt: TGTGCCAGCAGTTACCCCATGACAGGCTTACAACAGCCCCAGCATTTT; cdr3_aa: CASSYPMTGLQQPQHF
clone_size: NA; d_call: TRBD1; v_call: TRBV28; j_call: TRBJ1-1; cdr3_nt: TGTGCCAGCAGTTTAAGTAACAGGGGGCACACTGAAGCTTTCTTT; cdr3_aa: CASSLSNRGHTEAFF
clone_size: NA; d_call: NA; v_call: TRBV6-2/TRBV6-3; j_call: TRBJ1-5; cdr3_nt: TGTGCCAGCAGTGGCCAGGAAGATCAGCCCCAGCATTTT; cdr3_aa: CASSGQEDQPQHF
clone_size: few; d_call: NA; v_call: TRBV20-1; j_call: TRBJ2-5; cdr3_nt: TGCAGTGCTCTGACGGGACGCAGGCAAGAGACCCAGTACTTC; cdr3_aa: CSALTGRRQETQYF
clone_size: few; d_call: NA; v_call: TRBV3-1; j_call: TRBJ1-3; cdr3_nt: TGTGCCAGCAGCCAAGATTCAGGGTCCGGAAACACCATATATTTT; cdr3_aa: CASSQDSGSGNTIYF
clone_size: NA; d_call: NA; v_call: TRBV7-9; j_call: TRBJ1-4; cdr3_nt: TGTGCCAGCAGCTTAGTCGGAAGATGGGGCGCTGCAACTAATGAAAAACTGTTTTTT; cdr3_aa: CASSLVGRWGAATNEKLFF
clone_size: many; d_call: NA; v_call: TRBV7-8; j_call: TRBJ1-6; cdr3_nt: TGTGCCAGCAGCCCGGGGGCCGAAAATTCACCCCTCCACTTT; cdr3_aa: CASSPGAENSPLHF
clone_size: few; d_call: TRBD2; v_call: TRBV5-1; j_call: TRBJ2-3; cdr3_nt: TGCGCCAGCAGCTTGGGGGGGACTAAACCCACAGATACGCAGTATTTT; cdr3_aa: CASSLGGTKPTDTQYF
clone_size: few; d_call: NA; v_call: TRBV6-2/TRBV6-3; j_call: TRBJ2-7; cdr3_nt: TGTGCCAGCAGTTACGGGGACTCACCCTACGAGCAGTACTTC; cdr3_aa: CASSYGDSPYEQYF
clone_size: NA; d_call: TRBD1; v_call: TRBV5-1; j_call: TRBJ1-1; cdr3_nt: TGCGCCAGCAGCTTCTACGCGACAGGGAGGACTGAAGCTTTCTTT; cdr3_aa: CASSFYATGRTEAFF
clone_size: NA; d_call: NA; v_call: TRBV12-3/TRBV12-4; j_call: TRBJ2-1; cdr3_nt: TGTGCCAGCAGTTTGGCCGTGACGCAAGCCAATGAGCAGTTCTTC; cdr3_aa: CASSLAVTQANEQFF
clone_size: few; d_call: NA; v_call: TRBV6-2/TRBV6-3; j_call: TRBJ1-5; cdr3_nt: TGTGCCAGCAGTTACTTGGGGAAAACTAGCAATCAGCCCCAGCATTTT; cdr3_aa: CASSYLGKTSNQPQHF
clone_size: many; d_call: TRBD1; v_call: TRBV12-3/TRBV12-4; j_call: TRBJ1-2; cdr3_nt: TGTGCCAGCAGCAACAGGGGTTCCCTGGTTGGCTACACCTTC; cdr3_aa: CASSNRGSLVGYTF
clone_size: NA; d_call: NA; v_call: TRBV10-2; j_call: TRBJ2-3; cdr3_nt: TGCGCCAGCAAGAGCACAGATACGCAGTATTTT; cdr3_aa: CASKSTDTQYF